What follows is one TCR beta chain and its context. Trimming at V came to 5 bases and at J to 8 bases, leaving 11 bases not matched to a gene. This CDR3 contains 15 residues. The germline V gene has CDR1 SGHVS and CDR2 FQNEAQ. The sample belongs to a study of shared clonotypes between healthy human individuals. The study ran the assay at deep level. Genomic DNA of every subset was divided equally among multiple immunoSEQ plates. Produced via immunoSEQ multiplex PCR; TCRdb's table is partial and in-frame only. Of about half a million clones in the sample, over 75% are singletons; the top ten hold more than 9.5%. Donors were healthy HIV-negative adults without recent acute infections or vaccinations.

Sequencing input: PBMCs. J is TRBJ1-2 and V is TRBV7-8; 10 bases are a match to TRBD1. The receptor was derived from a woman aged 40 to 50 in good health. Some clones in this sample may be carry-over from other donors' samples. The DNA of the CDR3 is TGTGCCAGCAGCCTGTCCCGGGACAGGGGTTTCGGCTACACCTTC. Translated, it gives CASSLSRDRGFGYTF.